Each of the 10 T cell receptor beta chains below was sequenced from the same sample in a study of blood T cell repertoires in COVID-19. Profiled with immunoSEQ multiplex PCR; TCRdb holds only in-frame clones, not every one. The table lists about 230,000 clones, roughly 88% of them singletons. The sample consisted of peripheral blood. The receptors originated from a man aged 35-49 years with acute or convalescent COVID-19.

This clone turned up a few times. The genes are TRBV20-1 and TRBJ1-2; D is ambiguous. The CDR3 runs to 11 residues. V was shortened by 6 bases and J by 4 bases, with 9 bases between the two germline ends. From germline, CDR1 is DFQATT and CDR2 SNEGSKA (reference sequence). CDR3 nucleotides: TGCAGTGCCCCAGCAGGCTATGGCTACACCTTC. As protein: CSAPAGYGYTF.

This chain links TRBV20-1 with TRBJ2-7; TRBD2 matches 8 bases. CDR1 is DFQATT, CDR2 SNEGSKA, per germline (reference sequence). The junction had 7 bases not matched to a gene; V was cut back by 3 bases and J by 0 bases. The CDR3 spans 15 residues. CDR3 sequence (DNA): TGCAGTGCTAGTCCCGGGGGGGGACCCTCCTACGAGCAGTACTTC. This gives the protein CSASPGGGPSYEQYF.

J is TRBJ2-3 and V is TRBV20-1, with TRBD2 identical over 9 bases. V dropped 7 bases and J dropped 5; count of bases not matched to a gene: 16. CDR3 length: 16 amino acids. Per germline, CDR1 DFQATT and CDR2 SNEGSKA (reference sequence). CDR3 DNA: TGCAGTGTTAGTCGAGCCGCGGGAGGGAATGGAGATACGCAGTATTTT. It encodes CSVSRAAGGNGDTQYF.

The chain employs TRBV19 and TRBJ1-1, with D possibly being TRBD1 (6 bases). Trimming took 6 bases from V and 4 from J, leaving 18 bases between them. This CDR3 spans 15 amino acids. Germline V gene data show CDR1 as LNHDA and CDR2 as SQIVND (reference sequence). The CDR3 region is CASSVLQGIPTEAFF. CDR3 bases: TGTGCCAGTAGCGTATTACAGGGAATTCCCACTGAAGCTTTCTTT.

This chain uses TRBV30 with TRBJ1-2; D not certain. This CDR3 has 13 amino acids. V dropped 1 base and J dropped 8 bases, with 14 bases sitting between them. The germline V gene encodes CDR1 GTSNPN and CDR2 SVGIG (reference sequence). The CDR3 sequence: CAWSGGITDGYTF. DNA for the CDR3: TGTGCCTGGAGTGGCGGGATAACTGACGGCTACACCTTC.

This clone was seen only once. CDR3 sequence: CASTEAGAGYTF. The CDR3 region has the DNA TGTGCCAGCACCGAGGCAGGGGCTGGCTACACCTTC. J is TRBJ1-2 and V is TRBV6-5; D might be TRBD1 (6 bases). This CDR3 comprises 12 residues. Per the germline V gene, CDR1 is MNHEY and CDR2 is SVGAGI. The V and J ends lost 7 bases and 7 bases respectively, with 13 bases between them.

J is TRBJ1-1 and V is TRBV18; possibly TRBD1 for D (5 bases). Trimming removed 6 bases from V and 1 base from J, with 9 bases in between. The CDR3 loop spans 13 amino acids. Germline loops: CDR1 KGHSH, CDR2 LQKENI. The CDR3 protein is CASSRGGNTEAFF. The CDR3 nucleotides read TGTGCCAGCTCTCGGGGGGGGAACACTGAAGCTTTCTTT.

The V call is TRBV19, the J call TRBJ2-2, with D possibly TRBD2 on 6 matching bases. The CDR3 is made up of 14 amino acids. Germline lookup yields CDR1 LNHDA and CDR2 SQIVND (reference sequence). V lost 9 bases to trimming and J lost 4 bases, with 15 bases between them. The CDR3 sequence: CASSLMGGTGELFF. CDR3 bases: TGTGCCAGCTCACTTATGGGAGGCACCGGGGAGCTGTTTTTT.

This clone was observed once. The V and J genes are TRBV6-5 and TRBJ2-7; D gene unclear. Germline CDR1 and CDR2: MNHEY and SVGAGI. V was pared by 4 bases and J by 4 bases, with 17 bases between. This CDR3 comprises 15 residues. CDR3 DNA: TGTGCCAGCAGTTCCACTACTTTAACGACTTACGAGCAGTACTTC. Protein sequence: CASSSTTLTTYEQYF.

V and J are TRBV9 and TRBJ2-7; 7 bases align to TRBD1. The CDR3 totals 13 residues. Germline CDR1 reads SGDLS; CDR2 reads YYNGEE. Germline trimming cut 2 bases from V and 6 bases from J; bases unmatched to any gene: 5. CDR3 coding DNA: TGTGCCAGCAGCGTCAGGGGGTATGGCGAGCAGTACTTC. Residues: CASSVRGYGEQYF.